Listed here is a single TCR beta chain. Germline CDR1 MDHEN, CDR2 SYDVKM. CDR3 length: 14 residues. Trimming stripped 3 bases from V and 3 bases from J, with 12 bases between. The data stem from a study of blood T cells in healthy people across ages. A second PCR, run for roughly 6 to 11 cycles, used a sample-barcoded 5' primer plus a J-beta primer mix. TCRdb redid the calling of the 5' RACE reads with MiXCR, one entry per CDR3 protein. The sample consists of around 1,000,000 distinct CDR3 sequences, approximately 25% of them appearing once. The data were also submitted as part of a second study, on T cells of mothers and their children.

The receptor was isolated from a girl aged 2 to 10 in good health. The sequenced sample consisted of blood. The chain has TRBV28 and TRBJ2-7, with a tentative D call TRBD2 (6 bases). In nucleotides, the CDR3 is TGTGCCAGCAGTTTTGGGGACTTATTCTACGAGCAGTACTTC. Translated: CASSFGDLFYEQYF.